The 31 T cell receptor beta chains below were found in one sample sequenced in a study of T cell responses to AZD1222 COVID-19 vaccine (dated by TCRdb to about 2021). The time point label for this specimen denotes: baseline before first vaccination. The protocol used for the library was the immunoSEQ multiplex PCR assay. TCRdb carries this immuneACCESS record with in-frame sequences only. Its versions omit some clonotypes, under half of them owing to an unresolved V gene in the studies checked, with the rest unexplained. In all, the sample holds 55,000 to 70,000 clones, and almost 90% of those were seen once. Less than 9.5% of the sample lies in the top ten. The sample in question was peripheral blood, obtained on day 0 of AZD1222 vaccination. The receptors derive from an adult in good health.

The CDR3 protein is CASSTGGYNEQFF. The CDR3 nucleotides are TGTGCCAGCTCCACCGGGGGGTACAATGAGCAGTTCTTC. The rearrangement links TRBV18 to TRBJ2-1, with TRBD2 identical over 7 bases. The CDR3 is 13 amino acids. The germline CDR1 and CDR2 sequences are KGHSH and LQKENI. Unmatched junction bases numbered 3, after V lost 6 bases and J lost 4 bases.

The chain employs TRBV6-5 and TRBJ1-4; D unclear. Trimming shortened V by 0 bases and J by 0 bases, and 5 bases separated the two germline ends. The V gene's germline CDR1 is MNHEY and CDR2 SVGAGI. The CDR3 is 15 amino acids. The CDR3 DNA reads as TGTGCCAGCAGTTACTCTCTGGCAACTAATGAAAAACTGTTTTTT. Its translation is CASSYSLATNEKLFF.

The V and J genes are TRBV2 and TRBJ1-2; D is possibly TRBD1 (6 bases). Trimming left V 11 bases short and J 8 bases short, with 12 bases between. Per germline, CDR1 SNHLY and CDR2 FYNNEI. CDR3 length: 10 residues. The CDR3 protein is CAGRQEGYTF. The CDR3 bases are TGTGCCGGTCGACAGGAGGGCTACACCTTC. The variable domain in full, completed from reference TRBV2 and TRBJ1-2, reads EPEVTQTPSHQVTQMGQEVILRCVPISNHLYFYWYRQILGQKVEFLVSFYNNEISEKSEIFDDQFSVERPDGSNFTLKIRSTKLEDSAMYFCAGRQEGYTFGSGTRLTVV.

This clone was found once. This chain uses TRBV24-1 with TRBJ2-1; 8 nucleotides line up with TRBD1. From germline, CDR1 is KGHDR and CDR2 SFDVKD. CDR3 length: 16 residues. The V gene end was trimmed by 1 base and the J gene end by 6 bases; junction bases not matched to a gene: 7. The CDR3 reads CATSDLGTGIGNEQFF. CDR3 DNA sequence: TGTGCCACCAGTGATTTAGGGACAGGAATAGGCAATGAGCAGTTCTTC.

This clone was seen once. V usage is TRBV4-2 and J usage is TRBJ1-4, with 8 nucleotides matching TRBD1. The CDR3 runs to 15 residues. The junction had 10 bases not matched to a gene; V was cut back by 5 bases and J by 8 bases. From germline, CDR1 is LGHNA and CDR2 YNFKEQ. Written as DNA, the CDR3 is TGTGCCAGCAGCTTACAGGGGGTAGGCGAAGAAAAACTGTTTTTT. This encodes CASSLQGVGEEKLFF.

The CDR3: CASSLPGERRVYEQYF. CDR3 in DNA: TGTGCCAGCAGCTTGCCCGGGGAGCGGCGCGTCTACGAGCAGTACTTC. The genes are TRBV11-3 and TRBJ2-7, with a possible D match to TRBD2 (5 bases). The V gene's germline CDR1 is SGHNT and CDR2 YENEEA. V shed 3 bases and J shed 3 bases, with 18 bases lying between them. The CDR3 is made up of 16 amino acids.

Here the CDR3 DNA reads TGTGCCACCCGGGACTTCTCCTACGAGCAGTACTTC. Translation: CATRDFSYEQYF. This chain connects TRBV27 to TRBJ2-7, with D possibly TRBD2 on 6 matching bases. The V end was cut by 10 bases, the J end by 0 bases, with 10 bases between. There are 12 residues in the CDR3. Per the germline V gene, CDR1 is MNHEY and CDR2 is SMNVEV (reference sequence).

Here the CDR3 reads CASSVVAVGDTQYF. CDR3 nucleotides: TGTGCCAGCAGCGTAGTAGCGGTAGGGGATACGCAGTATTTT. This chain joins TRBV9 and TRBJ2-3; D is perhaps TRBD2 (6 bases). The CDR3 contains 14 residues. CDR1 is SGDLS, CDR2 YYNGEE, per germline. V lost 0 bases, J lost 6 bases, and 11 bases lay in between.

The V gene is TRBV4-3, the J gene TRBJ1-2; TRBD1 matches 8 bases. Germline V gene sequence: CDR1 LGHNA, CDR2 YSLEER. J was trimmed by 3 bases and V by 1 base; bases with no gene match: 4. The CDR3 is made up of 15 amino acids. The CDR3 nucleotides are TGCGCCAGCAGCCAAGGTCAACAGGGGGACTATGGCTACACCTTC. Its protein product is CASSQGQQGDYGYTF.

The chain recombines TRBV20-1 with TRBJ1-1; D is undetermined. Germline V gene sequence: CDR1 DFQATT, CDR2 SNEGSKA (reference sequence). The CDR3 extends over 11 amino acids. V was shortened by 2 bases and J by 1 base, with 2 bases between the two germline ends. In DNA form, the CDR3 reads TGCAGTGCTAGACAGAACACTGAAGCTTTCTTT. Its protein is CSARQNTEAFF.

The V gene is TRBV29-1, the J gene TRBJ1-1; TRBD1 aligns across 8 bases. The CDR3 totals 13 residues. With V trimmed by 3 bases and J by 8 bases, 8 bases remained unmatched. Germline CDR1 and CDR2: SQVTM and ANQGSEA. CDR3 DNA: TGCAGCGTTGATCGGACAGGGTTCGGCGAAGCTTTCTTT. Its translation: CSVDRTGFGEAFF.

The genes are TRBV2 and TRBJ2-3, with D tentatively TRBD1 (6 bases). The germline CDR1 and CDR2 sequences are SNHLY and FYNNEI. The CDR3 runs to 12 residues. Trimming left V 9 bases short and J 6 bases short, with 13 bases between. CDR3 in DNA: TGTGCCAGTAAAGGGGGTTGGGATACGCAGTATTTT. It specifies CASKGGWDTQYF. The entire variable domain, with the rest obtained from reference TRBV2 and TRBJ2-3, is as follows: EPEVTQTPSHQVTQMGQEVILRCVPISNHLYFYWYRQILGQKVEFLVSFYNNEISEKSEIFDDQFSVERPDGSNFTLKIRSTKLEDSAMYFCASKGGWDTQYFGPGTRLTVL.

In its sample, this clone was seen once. In DNA, the CDR3 is TGTGCCAGCTCACCCTCGAATGAGAAGGCCGGGGAGCTGTTTTTT. This encodes CASSPSNEKAGELFF. J is TRBJ2-2 and V is TRBV18; D remains unclear. The CDR3 covers 15 residues. Per germline, CDR1 KGHSH and CDR2 LQKENI. V was cut by 3 bases and J by 6 bases, with 14 bases left in between.

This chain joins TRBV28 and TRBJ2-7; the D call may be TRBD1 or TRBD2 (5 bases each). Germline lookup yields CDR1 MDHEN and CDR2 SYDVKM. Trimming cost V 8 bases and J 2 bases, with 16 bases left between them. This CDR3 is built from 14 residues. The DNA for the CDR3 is TGTGCCAGCGTAAGCCGGGACCGCGCCTACGAGCAGTACTTC. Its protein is CASVSRDRAYEQYF.

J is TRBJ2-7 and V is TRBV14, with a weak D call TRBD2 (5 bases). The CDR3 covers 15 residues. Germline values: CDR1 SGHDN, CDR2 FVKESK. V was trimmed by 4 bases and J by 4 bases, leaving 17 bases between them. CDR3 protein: CASSRLGSSTYEQYF. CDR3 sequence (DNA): TGTGCCAGCAGCCGATTGGGGAGCTCGACTTACGAGCAGTACTTC.

The DNA for the CDR3 is TGCGCCAGCAGTCAATCAACCTGTACAAAGAGTTCACCCCTCCACTTT. Its protein product is CASSQSTCTKSSPLHF. The V and J genes are TRBV23-1 and TRBJ1-6, with D uncertain. TRBV23-1 is filed as an ORF, its function uncertain. The CDR3 spans 16 residues. V lost 0 bases, J lost 9 bases, and 15 bases lay in between.

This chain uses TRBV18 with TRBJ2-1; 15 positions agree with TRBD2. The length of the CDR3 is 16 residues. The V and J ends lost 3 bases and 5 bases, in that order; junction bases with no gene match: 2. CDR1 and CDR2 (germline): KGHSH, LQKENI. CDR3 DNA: TGTGCCAGCTCACCCGGACTAGCGGGAGGGGACAATGAGCAGTTCTTC. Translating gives CASSPGLAGGDNEQFF.

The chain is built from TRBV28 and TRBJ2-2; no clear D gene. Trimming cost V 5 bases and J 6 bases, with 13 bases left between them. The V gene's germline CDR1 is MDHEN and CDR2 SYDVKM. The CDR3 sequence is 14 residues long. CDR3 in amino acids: CASSPPDWAGELFF. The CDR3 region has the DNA TGTGCCAGCAGTCCACCCGATTGGGCCGGGGAGCTGTTTTTT.

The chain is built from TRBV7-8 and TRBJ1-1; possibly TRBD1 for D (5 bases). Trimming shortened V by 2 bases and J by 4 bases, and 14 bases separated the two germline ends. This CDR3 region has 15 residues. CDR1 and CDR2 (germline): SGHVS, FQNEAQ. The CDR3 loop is CASSLLAGGATEAFF. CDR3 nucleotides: TGTGCCAGCAGCTTATTAGCGGGTGGGGCCACTGAAGCTTTCTTT.

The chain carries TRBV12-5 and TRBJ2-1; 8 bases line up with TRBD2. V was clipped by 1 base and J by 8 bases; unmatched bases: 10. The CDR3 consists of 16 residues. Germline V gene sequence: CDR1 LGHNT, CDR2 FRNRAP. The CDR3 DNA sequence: TGTGCTAGTGGTTTGGGACCGGGACTAGTCGTTTATGAGCAGTTCTTC. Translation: CASGLGPGLVVYEQFF.

The CDR3 bases are TGTGCCAGCAGCTCACAGGGATCTGGAAACACCATATATTTT. Protein product: CASSSQGSGNTIYF. This chain links TRBV11-2 with TRBJ1-3, with D maybe TRBD1 (6 bases). V lost 4 bases, J lost 1 base, and 8 bases lay in between. The CDR3 spans 14 residues. The germline CDR1 and CDR2 sequences are SGHAT and FQNNGV.

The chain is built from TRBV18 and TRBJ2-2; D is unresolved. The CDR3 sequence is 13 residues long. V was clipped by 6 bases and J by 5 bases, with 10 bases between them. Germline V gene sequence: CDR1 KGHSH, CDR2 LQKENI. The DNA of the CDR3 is TGTGCCAGCTCGCGTACACAGACCGGGGAGCTGTTTTTT. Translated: CASSRTQTGELFF.

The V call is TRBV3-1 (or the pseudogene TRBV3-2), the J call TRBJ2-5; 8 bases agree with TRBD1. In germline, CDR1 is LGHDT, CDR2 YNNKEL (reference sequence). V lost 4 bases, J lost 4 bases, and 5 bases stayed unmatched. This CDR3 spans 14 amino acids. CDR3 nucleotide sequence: TGTGCCAGCAGCCTGACAGGGGAAAGAGAGACCCAGTACTTC. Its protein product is CASSLTGERETQYF.

CDR3 sequence (DNA): TGTGCCATCACCCGGACTAGCGGGAGGTTCACCGGGGAGCTGTTTTTT. Amino acid sequence: CAITRTSGRFTGELFF. The rearrangement uses TRBV10-3 and TRBJ2-2, with TRBD2 matching over 14 bases. In germline, CDR1 is ENHRY, CDR2 SYGVKD. The CDR3 is 16 residues long. V shed 7 bases and J 4 bases; nucleotides not matched to a gene: 5.

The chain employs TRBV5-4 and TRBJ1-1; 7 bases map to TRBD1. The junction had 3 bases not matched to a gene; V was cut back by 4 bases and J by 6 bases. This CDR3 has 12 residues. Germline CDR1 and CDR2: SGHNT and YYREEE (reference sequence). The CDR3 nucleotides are TGTGCCAGCAGCCCGGGGACAGCTGAAGCTTTCTTT. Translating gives CASSPGTAEAFF. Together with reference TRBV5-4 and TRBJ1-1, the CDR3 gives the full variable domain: ETGVTQSPTHLIKTRGQQVTLRCSSQSGHNTVSWYQQALGQGPQFIFQYYREEENGRGNFPPRFSGLQFPNYSSELNVNALELDDSALYLCASSPGTAEAFFGQGTRLTVV.

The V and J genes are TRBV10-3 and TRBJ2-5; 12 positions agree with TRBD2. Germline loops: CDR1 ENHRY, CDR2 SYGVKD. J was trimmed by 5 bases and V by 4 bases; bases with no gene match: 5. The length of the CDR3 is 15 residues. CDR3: CAISGLAGGLETQYF. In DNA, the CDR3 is TGTGCCATCAGTGGGCTAGCGGGAGGGTTGGAGACCCAGTACTTC.

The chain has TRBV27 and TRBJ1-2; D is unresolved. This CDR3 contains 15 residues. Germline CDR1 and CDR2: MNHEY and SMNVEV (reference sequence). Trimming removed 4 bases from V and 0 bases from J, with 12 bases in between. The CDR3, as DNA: TGTGCCAGCAGTTGGACCAGTTCCGCTAACTATGGCTACACCTTC. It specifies CASSWTSSANYGYTF.

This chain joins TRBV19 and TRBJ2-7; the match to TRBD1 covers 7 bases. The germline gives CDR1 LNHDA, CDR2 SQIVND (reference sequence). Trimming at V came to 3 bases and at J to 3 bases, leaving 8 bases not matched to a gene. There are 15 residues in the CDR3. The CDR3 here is CASSIMGQPYYEQYF. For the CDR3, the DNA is TGTGCCAGTAGTATTATGGGACAGCCCTACTACGAGCAGTACTTC.

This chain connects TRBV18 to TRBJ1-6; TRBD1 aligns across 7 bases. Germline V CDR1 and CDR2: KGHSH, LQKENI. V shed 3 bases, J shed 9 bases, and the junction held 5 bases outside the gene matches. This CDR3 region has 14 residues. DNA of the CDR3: TGTGCCAGCTCACCCCAGGGGGAGGGTTCACCCCTCCACTTT. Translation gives CASSPQGEGSPLHF.

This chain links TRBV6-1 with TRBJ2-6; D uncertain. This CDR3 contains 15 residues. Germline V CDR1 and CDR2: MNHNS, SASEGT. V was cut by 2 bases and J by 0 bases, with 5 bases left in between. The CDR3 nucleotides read TGTGCCAGCAGTGAACGGAACTCTGGGGCCAACGTCCTGACTTTC. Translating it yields CASSERNSGANVLTF.

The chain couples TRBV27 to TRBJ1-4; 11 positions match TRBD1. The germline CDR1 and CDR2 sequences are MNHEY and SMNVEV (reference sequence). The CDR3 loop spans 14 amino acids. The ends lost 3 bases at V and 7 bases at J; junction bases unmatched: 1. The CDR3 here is CASSLDRGREKLFF. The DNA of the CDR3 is TGTGCCAGCAGTTTGGACAGGGGGCGTGAAAAACTGTTTTTT. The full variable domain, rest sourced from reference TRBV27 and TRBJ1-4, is EAQVTQNPRYLITVTGKKLTVTCSQNMNHEYMSWYRQDPGLGLRQIYYSMNVEVTDKGDVPEGYKVSRKEKRNFPLILESPSPNQTSLYFCASSLDRGREKLFFGSGTQLSVL.